The T cell receptor beta chain under discussion was sequenced for a study of CD8+ T cells in alopecia areata. At the level of the study: For the treated group, dosing was oral tofacitinib at 5 to 10 mg twice daily. Study-wide results and limits: In scalp samples, resident alphabeta T cells of normal skin are also sequenced. Many expanded lesional clones persisted in scalp and blood during tofacitinib treatment. It was lesional scalp, especially alopecia totalis/universalis, that showed higher clonality than normal scalp.

RNA extraction and reverse transcription yielded cDNA as sequencing template. Data came from immunoSEQ multiplex PCR; TCRdb stores just in-frame clones and leaves some out. The sample includes about 190,000 clones, about 60% of them seen just once. Germline CDR1 SEHNR, CDR2 FQNEAQ (reference sequence). This CDR3 has 17 amino acids. Trimming pared 5 bases from V and 0 bases from J, leaving 17 bases between. Sample treatment: oral pan-JAK inhibitor, 5-10 mg twice daily. Notes on this clone: Its antigen is as yet unknown.

The TCR originated in a human donor with alopecia areata. The rearrangement uses TRBV7-9 and TRBJ2-1; D unclear. The sample was CD4+ T cells sorted from blood, taken at week 4, from a patient treated with tofacitinib. The CDR3 DNA is TGTGCCAGCAGCCCGACTTATGGCGGCAGCTCCTACAATGAGCAGTTCTTC. Its protein product is CASSPTYGGSSYNEQFF.